This T cell receptor beta chain was profiled in a study of T-cell reconstitution after alpha-beta-depleted transplantation in children. Findings and limits, study-wide: After transplant, at about two months, alpha-beta T cells were reportedly derived from several hundred expanded graft clones. Some patients showed high day-60 TCRbeta diversity, which derived from surviving recipient T cells and thymic progenitors. T-cell counts and diversity were attributed mostly to newly produced T cells one year after transplant.

This clonotype was detected ten times or more. Its antigen is unidentified. Using unique molecular identifiers, the investigators prepared the TCRbeta library. TCRdb reanalysed the PCR reads using MiXCR and keeps one entry per CDR3 protein. The sample lists about 110,000 distinct CDR3 sequences, around 6.4% occurring once. Germline V gives CDR1 SGHTA, CDR2 FQGNSA. The CDR3 sequence is 14 residues long. Trimming removed 7 bases from V and 1 base from J, with 10 bases in between. The J gene is TRBJ2-2, the V gene TRBV7-2; D might be TRBD1 (5 bases). This TCR came from a male patient aged 2 to 9 who had a stem cell transplant for acute lymphoblastic leukemia, so the T cells may come from the graft donor. Source: PBMCs, mostly from graft donor cells, taken 360 days after TCRalphabeta/CD19-depleted stem cell transplant. CDR3 nucleotides: TGTGCCAGCACTCTAGGGGTGAACACCGGGGAGCTGTTTTTT. Its translation: CASTLGVNTGELFF.